The clone carrying this T cell receptor beta chain occurred many times. As the template, RNA transcripts were used to amplify TCR beta CDR3 regions. Amplification began with first-round RT-PCR using HTBI primers, then second-round multiplex PCR was performed. TCRdb recomputed calls from the multiplex PCR reads with MiXCR, one row per CDR3 protein. Found here are 200,000 to 250,000 distinct CDR3 sequences, roughly 21% of them singletons; the top ten hold approximately 39%. Germline loops: CDR1 KGHDR, CDR2 SFDVKD. V lost 8 bases and J lost 3; bases outside the gene matches: 24. This CDR3 has 19 residues. The data originate from a study of Graves' ophthalmopathy and Graves' hyperthyroidism. Study in general: Peripheral blood collection took place at initial diagnosis, before any treatment.

The gene calls are TRBV24-1 and TRBJ2-7; 7 bases map to TRBD1. The TCR sequence derives from a woman between 45 and 60 years old with Graves' ophthalmopathy. The sequenced material came from peripheral blood. The CDR3 DNA sequence: TGTGCCACCACTCAACCCCACCCGCTCCGGGACAGACCCTACTACGAGCAGTACTTC. Translating gives CATTQPHPLRDRPYYEQYF.